This T cell receptor beta chain was profiled in a study of blood T cell repertoires in COVID-19. The wider study: The analysed material was cDNA or gDNA that came from T cells, B-cell-depleted T cells, or PBMCs.

This clone was seen only a few times. V gave up 2 bases and J gave up 0 bases, with 11 bases separating them. Per the germline V gene, CDR1 is SEHNR and CDR2 is FQNEAQ (reference sequence). This CDR3 spans 16 amino acids. Per the original data handling: From reference gene primer amplification, estimates of nucleated cell counts were derived. Generated by immunoSEQ multiplex PCR, the TCRdb table keeps only in-frame clones and is missing some. Clone size and the V and J calls come from that table; the DNA yielded D and trimming. The table includes some 490,000 clones, more than 85% detected once. Sequencing was performed on PBMCs or T cells enriched from blood (not recorded which). This clonotype was obtained from a woman between 55 and 75 years old who had recovered from COVID-19. The rearrangement joins TRBV7-9 to TRBJ1-3; no clear D. The CDR3, as DNA: TGTGCCAGCAGCTTAAACGTACACCCCTCTGGAAACACCATATATTTT. Translating gives CASSLNVHPSGNTIYF. Drawing the rest from reference TRBV7-9 and TRBJ1-3, the complete variable domain is DTGVSQNPRHKITKRGQNVTFRCDPISEHNRLYWYRQTLGQGPEFLTYFQNEAQLEKSRLLSDRFSAERPKGSFSTLEIQRTEQGDSAMYLCASSLNVHPSGNTIYFGEGSWLTVV.